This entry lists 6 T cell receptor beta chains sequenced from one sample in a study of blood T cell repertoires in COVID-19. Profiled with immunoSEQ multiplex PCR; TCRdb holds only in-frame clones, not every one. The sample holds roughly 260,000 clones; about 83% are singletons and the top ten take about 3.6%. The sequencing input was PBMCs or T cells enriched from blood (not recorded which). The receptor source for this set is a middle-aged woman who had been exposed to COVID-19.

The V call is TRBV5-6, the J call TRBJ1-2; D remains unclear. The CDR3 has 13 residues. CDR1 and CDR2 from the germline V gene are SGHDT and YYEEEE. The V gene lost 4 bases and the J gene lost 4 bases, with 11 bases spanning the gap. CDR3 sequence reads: CASSLGRVYGYTF. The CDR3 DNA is TGTGCCAGCAGCCTGGGTAGAGTCTATGGCTACACCTTC.

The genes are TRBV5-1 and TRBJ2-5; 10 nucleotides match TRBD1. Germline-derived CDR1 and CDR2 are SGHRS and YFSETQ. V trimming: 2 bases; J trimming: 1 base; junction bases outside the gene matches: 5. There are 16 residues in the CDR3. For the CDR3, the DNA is TGCGCCAGCAGCTTTGGGACAGGGGCTTCCCAAGAGACCCAGTACTTC. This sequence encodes CASSFGTGASQETQYF.

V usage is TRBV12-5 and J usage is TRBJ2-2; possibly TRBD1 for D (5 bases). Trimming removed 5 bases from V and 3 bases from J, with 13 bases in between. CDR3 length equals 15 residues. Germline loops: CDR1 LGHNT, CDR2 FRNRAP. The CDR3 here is CASGPPGFDTGELFF. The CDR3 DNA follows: TGTGCTAGTGGTCCACCAGGGTTCGACACCGGGGAGCTGTTTTTT.

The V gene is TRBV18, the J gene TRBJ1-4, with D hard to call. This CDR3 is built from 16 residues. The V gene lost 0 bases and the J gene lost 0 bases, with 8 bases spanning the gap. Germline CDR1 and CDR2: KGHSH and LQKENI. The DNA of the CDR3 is TGTGCCAGCTCACCACCTATGGGCGCAACTAATGAAAAACTGTTTTTT. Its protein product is CASSPPMGATNEKLFF.

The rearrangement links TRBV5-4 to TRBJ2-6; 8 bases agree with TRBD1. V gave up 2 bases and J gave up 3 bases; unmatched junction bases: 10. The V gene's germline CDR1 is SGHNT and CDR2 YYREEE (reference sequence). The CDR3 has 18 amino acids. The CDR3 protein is CASSFSDRGSNGANVLTF. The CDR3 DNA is TGTGCCAGCAGCTTCTCAGACAGGGGAAGTAATGGGGCCAACGTCCTGACTTTC.

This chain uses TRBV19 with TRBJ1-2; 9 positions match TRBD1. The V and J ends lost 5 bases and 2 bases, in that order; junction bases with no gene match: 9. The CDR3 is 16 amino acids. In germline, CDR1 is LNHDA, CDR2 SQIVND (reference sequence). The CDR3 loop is CASSLGQGRANYGYTF. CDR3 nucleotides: TGTGCCAGTAGTCTGGGACAGGGCCGTGCGAACTATGGCTACACCTTC. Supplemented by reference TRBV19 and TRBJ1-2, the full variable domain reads DGGITQSPKYLFRKEGQNVTLSCEQNLNHDAMYWYRQDPGQGLRLIYYSQIVNDFQKGDIAEGYSVSREKKESFPLTVTSAQKNPTAFYLCASSLGQGRANYGYTFGSGTRLTVV.